The entry that follows covers one T cell receptor beta chain sequence. What it binds is unknown. TCRdb keeps only in-frame clones here, not all; method: immunoSEQ multiplex PCR. The table includes 120,000 or so clones, 80% to 90% detected once. The CDR3 is 15 residues long. Per germline, CDR1 SGHRS and CDR2 YFSETQ. V lost 1 base, J lost 4 bases, and 4 bases stayed unmatched. This entry comes from a study of T cell responses to AZD1222 COVID-19 vaccine. Study context: Analyses pooled second doses at about 4 or about 12 weeks. The study, taken as a whole, reports: AZD1222 recipients seropositive at baseline numbered only six or seven. Donors skewed white British and female; clonal diversity was possibly underestimated.

The specimen was peripheral blood, collected on day 0 of AZD1222 vaccination. The TCR sequence derives from an adult in good health. The chain uses TRBV5-1 and TRBJ2-2, with 7 bases lining up with TRBD2. The CDR3 DNA is TGCGCCAGCAGCTTGCGGACTAGTGGCACCGGGGAGCTGTTTTTT. Translated: CASSLRTSGTGELFF. Complete variable domain (other parts from reference TRBV5-1 and TRBJ2-2): KAGVTQTPRYLIKTRGQQVTLSCSPISGHRSVSWYQQTPGQGLQFLFEYFSETQRNKGNFPGRFSGRQFSNSRSEMNVSTLELGDSALYLCASSLRTSGTGELFFGEGSRLTVL.